Below are 17 T cell receptor beta chains sequenced from a single sample in a study of blood T cell repertoires in COVID-19. Repertoires were generated with immunoSEQ multiplex PCR, while TCRdb's copy carries only in-frame clones and drops some. Among tens of thousands of clones, approximately 83% were seen once, and the ten largest hold roughly 14%. The sample comprised peripheral blood. The source is a human donor in a cohort sampled during active COVID-19.

The chain carries TRBV19 and TRBJ1-4, with TRBD1 identical over 8 bases. Germline CDR1 and CDR2: LNHDA and SQIVND (reference sequence). This CDR3 comprises 12 residues. After removal of 6 bases from V and 10 bases from J, the junction contained 4 bases not matched to a gene. The CDR3 loop is CASRGTGVKLFF. CDR3 coding DNA: TGTGCCAGTAGGGGGACAGGAGTAAAACTGTTTTTT.

This chain connects TRBV6-5 to TRBJ2-3; tentatively, D is TRBD1 (6 bases). CDR1 is MNHEY, CDR2 SVGAGI, per germline. V gave up 6 bases and J gave up 4 bases, with 14 bases separating them. The CDR3 contains 14 residues. This chain's CDR3 is CASRRGTRADTQYF. The CDR3 DNA is TGTGCCAGCAGACGAGGGACACGCGCAGATACGCAGTATTTT.

Here the CDR3 DNA reads TGTGCCAGCAGTTTTGGGGGGGCGGCTGGCTACACCTTC. As protein: CASSFGGAAGYTF. V gene TRBV12-3 or TRBV12-4 combines with J gene TRBJ1-2, with D possibly being TRBD1 (6 bases). V dropped 3 bases and J dropped 7 bases, with 12 bases sitting between them. This CDR3 comprises 13 residues.

This clone is a singleton in its sample. The chain uses TRBV5-1 and TRBJ2-2; 7 bases agree with TRBD1. Trimming removed 2 bases from V and 0 bases from J; junction bases left unmatched: 1. Germline assignment: CDR1 SGHRS and CDR2 YFSETQ. The CDR3 is 15 residues long. The CDR3 DNA is TGCGCCAGCAGCTTCGGACAGGCGAACACCGGGGAGCTGTTTTTT. Its protein product is CASSFGQANTGELFF.

The chain employs TRBV6-2 or TRBV6-3 and TRBJ1-5, with 7 bases aligning to TRBD1. From germline, CDR1 is MNHEY and CDR2 SVGEGT. V was clipped by 6 bases and J by 0 bases; unmatched bases: 5. This CDR3 is 15 amino acids long. This chain's CDR3 is CASSLTGISNQPQHF. As DNA, the CDR3 is TGTGCCAGCAGCTTGACAGGGATTAGCAATCAGCCCCAGCATTTT.

This chain connects TRBV28 to TRBJ1-2; D is perhaps TRBD1 (5 bases). The V end lost 6 bases, the J end lost 8 bases, and 13 bases lay between the germline ends. The CDR3 sequence is 12 residues long. Germline V lookup: CDR1 MDHEN, CDR2 SYDVKM. CDR3: CASSTSGEGYTF. In DNA form, the CDR3 reads TGTGCCAGCAGCACCTCGGGGGAGGGCTACACCTTC.

J is TRBJ2-5 and V is TRBV13; 9 bases align to TRBD2. This CDR3 comprises 16 residues. V was clipped by 2 bases and J by 5 bases; unmatched bases: 9. Germline V gives CDR1 PRHDT, CDR2 FYEKMQ (reference sequence). The CDR3 DNA reads TGTGCCAGCAGCTTATGGGTAGCGGGAGCTGGGGAGACCCAGTACTTC. It specifies CASSLWVAGAGETQYF.

CDR3 sequence (DNA): TGTGCCAGCAGCTTAGTAAGCGGCACAGATACGCAGTATTTT. It is translated as CASSLVSGTDTQYF. The chain joins TRBV7-3 to TRBJ2-3; D unresolved. The V and J ends lost 2 bases and 1 base respectively, with 7 bases between them. CDR3 size: 14 residues. Germline CDR1 reads SGHTA; CDR2 reads FQGTGA.

CDR3 sequence reads: CASSLGPGANTEAFF. The DNA of the CDR3 is TGTGCCAGCAGCTTAGGGCCAGGGGCAAACACTGAAGCTTTCTTT. J is TRBJ1-1 and V is TRBV7-3; possible D gene TRBD1, 6 bases. The CDR3 has 15 amino acids. The ends were cut back, 2 bases at V and 2 bases at J, with 12 bases in the middle. Germline CDR1 is SGHTA and CDR2 is FQGTGA.

J is TRBJ1-5 and V is TRBV7-8; 9 nucleotides agree with TRBD1. The germline V gene encodes CDR1 SGHVS and CDR2 FQNEAQ. This CDR3 has 15 residues. V trimming: 5 bases; J trimming: 4 bases; junction bases outside the gene matches: 6. The chain's CDR3 is CASSIGTGPNQPQHF. The CDR3 nucleotides read TGTGCCAGCAGCATCGGGACAGGGCCGAATCAGCCCCAGCATTTT.

The chain is built from TRBV24-1 and TRBJ2-7; 11 nucleotides line up with TRBD1. Unmatched junction bases numbered 14, after V lost 6 bases and J lost 2 bases. CDR3 length: 18 residues. CDR1 is KGHDR and CDR2 is SFDVKD in the germline V gene. CDR3 DNA sequence: TGTGCCACCAGTCCCCGGGACAGGGGGGGAGCGGGAACCTACGAGCAGTACTTC. Protein product: CATSPRDRGGAGTYEQYF.

The chain employs TRBV28 and TRBJ1-5; TRBD1 aligns across 10 bases. V lost 5 bases to trimming and J lost 6 bases; unmatched junction nucleotides: 7. The CDR3 length is 15 residues. The germline CDR1 and CDR2 sequences are MDHEN and SYDVKM. The CDR3 nucleotides are TGTGCCAGCAGTGAAGGACAGGGGGTTTTTCAGCCCCAGCATTTT. Its translation is CASSEGQGVFQPQHF.

V usage is TRBV18 and J usage is TRBJ1-2; D is unresolved. CDR1 KGHSH and CDR2 LQKENI come from the germline V gene. This CDR3 has 14 amino acids. Trimming took off 2 bases at V and 6 bases at J, with 13 bases between the two ends. The CDR3 nucleotides read TGTGCCAGCTCACCAGAGTTCCCAAGCGATGGCTACACCTTC. As protein: CASSPEFPSDGYTF. The full variable domain, in which reference TRBV18 and TRBJ1-2 provide the parts outside the CDR3, is NAGVMQNPRHLVRRRGQEARLRCSPMKGHSHVYWYRQLPEEGLKFMVYLQKENIIDESGMPKERFSAEFPKEGPSILRIQQVVRGDSAAYFCASSPEFPSDGYTFGSGTRLTVV.

The rearrangement joins TRBV28 to TRBJ1-3, with a tentative D call TRBD1 (5 bases). The germline V and J ends were trimmed by 3 bases and 6 bases, with 6 bases remaining between them. Germline CDR1 reads MDHEN; CDR2 reads SYDVKM. The CDR3 sequence is 12 residues long. The CDR3 DNA is TGTGCCAGCAGTTTGACAGAAAACACCATATATTTT. Its protein is CASSLTENTIYF.

The chain employs TRBV18 and TRBJ2-2; D is possibly TRBD1 (6 bases). The germline gives CDR1 KGHSH, CDR2 LQKENI. V was cut by 3 bases and J by 0 bases, with 11 bases left in between. The CDR3 is made up of 16 amino acids. The DNA of the CDR3 is TGTGCCAGCTCACCTCCAGACAGGTCGAACACCGGGGAGCTGTTTTTT. This encodes CASSPPDRSNTGELFF.

The J gene is TRBJ1-3, the V gene TRBV12-5; D is unresolved. The germline V gene has CDR1 LGHNT and CDR2 FRNRAP. The CDR3 runs 14 residues. V was pared by 6 bases and J by 0 bases, with 9 bases between. The CDR3 loop is CASGPHSSGNTIYF. CDR3 in DNA: TGTGCTAGTGGCCCCCATAGCTCTGGAAACACCATATATTTT.

V gene TRBV28 combines with J gene TRBJ2-7, with TRBD2 as a possible D gene (6 bases). The CDR3 contains 16 residues. Germline values: CDR1 MDHEN, CDR2 SYDVKM. The V and J ends lost 6 bases and 0 bases respectively, with 18 bases between them. The CDR3 here is CASSPPGVRSSYEQYF. CDR3 nucleotide sequence: TGTGCCAGCAGCCCCCCGGGGGTGAGGAGCTCCTACGAGCAGTACTTC.